This entry lists 23 T cell receptor beta chains sequenced from one sample in a study of long-term antiretroviral therapy in people with HIV. The run of the v3.0 immunoSEQ assay was at survey level. Clones were read by immunoSEQ multiplex PCR, and TCRdb kept only the in-frame ones, dropping some. The table lists roughly 23,000 clones, around four fifths of them singletons, with around 4% in the top ten. The sequencing used unsorted PBMCs, collected 5.9 years after starting antiretroviral therapy. Receptor source: a man younger than 40 with HIV.

V usage is TRBV6-1 and J usage is TRBJ2-3; D is ambiguous. This CDR3 comprises 12 residues. Germline values: CDR1 MNHNS, CDR2 SASEGT. V lost 3 bases, J lost 8 bases, and 9 bases lay in between. CDR3 nucleotides: TGTGCCAGCAGTGAGAGACTTGGTACGCAGTATTTT. Encoded protein: CASSERLGTQYF.

The chain is built from TRBV28 and TRBJ1-5; 10 bases fit TRBD1. The junction had 7 bases not matched to a gene; V was cut back by 5 bases and J by 6 bases. The CDR3 extends over 15 amino acids. CDR1 and CDR2 (germline): MDHEN, SYDVKM. CDR3 nucleotides: TGTGCCAGCAGTCCCCGGACAGGGGGAGGTCAGCCCCAGCATTTT. Protein: CASSPRTGGGQPQHF.

J is TRBJ2-7 and V is TRBV29-1; no clear D gene. This CDR3 comprises 12 residues. In germline, CDR1 is SQVTM, CDR2 ANQGSEA. Trimming took 4 bases from V and 7 from J, leaving 14 bases between them. The CDR3 loop is CSVGFSLGEQYF. Written as DNA, the CDR3 is TGCAGCGTTGGTTTCTCCCTGGGAGAGCAGTACTTC.

The gene calls are TRBV5-6 and TRBJ2-1; 13 bases fit TRBD2. CDR3 length: 15 residues. Germline trimming cut 4 bases from V and 8 bases from J; bases unmatched to any gene: 6. Germline V gene data show CDR1 as SGHDT and CDR2 as YYEEEE. The CDR3 here is CASSGGTSGVYEQFF. CDR3 nucleotide sequence: TGTGCCAGCAGCGGGGGGACTAGCGGGGTTTATGAGCAGTTCTTC.

In nucleotides, the CDR3 is TGTGCCACCAGCAGAGATGGAGGGCGTTCAACTAATGAAAAACTGTTTTTT. Encoded protein: CATSRDGGRSTNEKLFF. The gene calls are TRBV15 and TRBJ1-4; D ambiguous. This CDR3 spans 17 amino acids. V was shortened by 0 bases and J by 0 bases, with 11 bases between the two germline ends. In germline, CDR1 is LNHNV, CDR2 YYDKDF (reference sequence). The whole variable domain, remainder taken from reference TRBV15 and TRBJ1-4, is DAMVIQNPRYQVTQFGKPVTLSCSQTLNHNVMYWYQQKSSQAPKLLFHYYDKDFNNEADTPDNFQSRRPNTSFCFLDIRSPGLGDTAMYLCATSRDGGRSTNEKLFFGSGTQLSVL.

The chain recombines TRBV9 with TRBJ1-1; no firm D call. Germline V gene lookup returns CDR1 SGDLS and CDR2 YYNGEE. The CDR3 is 13 amino acids. V lost 3 bases and J 4 bases, leaving 10 bases between the germline ends. CDR3 in DNA: TGTGCCAGCAGCGCTATCGGGTTCACTGAAGCTTTCTTT. Amino acids: CASSAIGFTEAFF.

This clone was counted only a few times. This sequence joins TRBV28 and TRBJ1-1; maybe TRBD1 (5 bases). The CDR3 loop spans 11 amino acids. The germline CDR1 and CDR2 sequences are MDHEN and SYDVKM. V lost 5 bases, J lost 8 bases, and 9 bases lay in between. CDR3 in amino acids: CASSTPGEAFF. The CDR3 DNA reads as TGTGCCAGCAGTACCCCAGGGGAAGCTTTCTTT. Variable domain in full (rest from reference TRBV28 and TRBJ1-1): DVKVTQSSRYLVKRTGEKVFLECVQDMDHENMFWYRQDPGLGLRLIYFSYDVKMKEKGDIPEGYSVSREKKERFSLILESASTNQTSMYLCASSTPGEAFFGQGTRLTVV.

This clone was counted a few times. The chain combines TRBV5-4 with TRBJ1-4; possible D gene TRBD1, 6 bases. The V end lost 0 bases, the J end lost 8 bases, and 8 bases lay between the germline ends. Germline V lookup: CDR1 SGHNT, CDR2 YYREEE (reference sequence). CDR3 length equals 13 residues. The CDR3 region has the DNA TGTGCCAGCAGCTTGGACAGGGAAGAAAAACTGTTTTTT. It translates to CASSLDREEKLFF.

The V and J genes are TRBV20-1 and TRBJ2-7; D ambiguous. This CDR3 spans 11 amino acids. Germline CDR1 reads DFQATT; CDR2 reads SNEGSKA (reference sequence). Trimming left V 3 bases short and J 0 bases short, with 3 bases between. The CDR3 sequence is CSASSSYEQYF. CDR3 bases: TGCAGTGCTAGTTCCTCCTACGAGCAGTACTTC.

The chain employs TRBV5-4 and TRBJ2-7; tentatively, D is TRBD1 (6 bases). The CDR3 consists of 13 residues. Germline CDR1 and CDR2: SGHNT and YYREEE (reference sequence). Trimming cost V 1 base and J 5 bases, with 10 bases left between them. CDR3 sequence (DNA): TGTGCCAGCAGCTTGACAGGGCTCCACGAGCAGTACTTC. Translating it yields CASSLTGLHEQYF.

This chain uses TRBV21-1 with TRBJ1-6. TRBV21-1 corresponds to a pseudogene. The CDR3 contains 16 residues. The CDR3 DNA reads TGTGCCAGCAGCAAAGCCGGAAGAGGGCTCAATTCACCCCTCCACTTT. It specifies CASSKAGRGLNSPLHF.

This clone was picked up one time. The J gene is TRBJ2-7, the V gene TRBV28; the match to TRBD1 covers 7 bases. Germline V gene data show CDR1 as MDHEN and CDR2 as SYDVKM. J gave up 2 bases and V 4 bases, and 8 bases lay outside the gene matches. The CDR3 is made up of 15 amino acids. CDR3: CASSSNRQGAYEQYF. The CDR3 DNA reads TGTGCCAGCAGTTCCAACCGACAGGGAGCCTACGAGCAGTACTTC. Using reference TRBV28 and TRBJ2-7 for the parts outside the CDR3, the full variable domain is DVKVTQSSRYLVKRTGEKVFLECVQDMDHENMFWYRQDPGLGLRLIYFSYDVKMKEKGDIPEGYSVSREKKERFSLILESASTNQTSMYLCASSSNRQGAYEQYFGPGTRLTVT.

The V call is TRBV7-9, the J call TRBJ2-5; 12 bases map to TRBD1. The CDR3 covers 15 residues. The ends lost 6 bases at V and 4 bases at J; junction bases unmatched: 6. The germline V gene encodes CDR1 SEHNR and CDR2 FQNEAQ (reference sequence). This chain's CDR3 is CASRPGTGGRETQYF. CDR3 nucleotide sequence: TGTGCCAGCAGACCCGGGACAGGGGGCAGAGAGACCCAGTACTTC.

The rearrangement joins TRBV6-6 to TRBJ2-7; no firm D call. Germline V lookup: CDR1 MNHNY, CDR2 SVGAGI (reference sequence). Trimming removed 6 bases at V and 0 bases at J, with 6 bases between. The CDR3 consists of 12 residues. Here the CDR3 reads CASRVSSYEQYF. CDR3 coding DNA: TGTGCCAGCAGGGTTAGCTCCTACGAGCAGTACTTC.

The CDR3 DNA reads TGCGCCAGCAGCCCTGGGACAGGGGGATATGGCTACACCTTC. This gives the protein CASSPGTGGYGYTF. The gene calls are TRBV4-3 and TRBJ1-2, with 11 bases identical to TRBD1. V gave up 4 bases and J gave up 5 bases; unmatched junction bases: 3. Germline CDR1 reads LGHNA; CDR2 reads YSLEER. The CDR3 consists of 14 residues.

The V gene is TRBV27, the J gene TRBJ1-1; TRBD1 is a possible D gene (6 bases). Trimming left V 6 bases short and J 0 bases short, with 20 bases between. Germline CDR1 is MNHEY and CDR2 is SMNVEV (reference sequence). The CDR3 sequence is 17 residues long. The chain's CDR3 is CASSPTPPTGLNTEAFF. The CDR3 DNA reads TGTGCCAGCAGCCCCACCCCCCCCACAGGGCTGAACACTGAAGCTTTCTTT.

The rearrangement joins TRBV4-3 to TRBJ1-4; 10 nucleotides align to TRBD1. After removal of 3 bases from V and 8 bases from J, the junction contained 9 bases not matched to a gene. Germline V gene lookup returns CDR1 LGHNA and CDR2 YSLEER. The CDR3 is 16 residues long. This CDR3 reads CASSQDSGTGDEKLFF. CDR3 nucleotides: TGCGCCAGCAGCCAGGACTCCGGGACAGGGGACGAAAAACTGTTTTTT.

As for this clone: One end of the junction varies from germline; a read error may be responsible. V gene TRBV27 combines with J gene TRBJ1-4; 12 bases align to TRBD1. The CDR3 loop spans 16 amino acids. The germline V gene has CDR1 MNHEY and CDR2 SMNVEV (reference sequence). CDR3 nucleotide sequence: TGTGCCAGCGGGGGGGTGGGACAGGGGGCTAACGAAAAACTGTTTTTT. It encodes CASGGVGQGANEKLFF.

The CDR3 DNA sequence: TGTGCCAGCAGCCAACCCTTTTTCGGGGCCTCCTCCTACGAGCAGTACTTC. It specifies CASSQPFFGASSYEQYF. The V call is TRBV4-2, the J call TRBJ2-7, with D possibly being TRBD1 or TRBD2 (5 bases each). CDR1 is LGHNA and CDR2 is YNFKEQ in the germline V gene. CDR3 size: 17 residues. Trimming stripped 2 bases from V and 0 bases from J, with 17 bases between.

The rearrangement joins TRBV11-2 to TRBJ2-6; D unclear. The germline V gene encodes CDR1 SGHAT and CDR2 FQNNGV. This CDR3 contains 14 residues. The ends were cut back, 3 bases at V and 3 bases at J, with 6 bases in the middle. The CDR3 DNA sequence: TGTGCCAGCAGCTTTACAAGTGGGGCCAACGTCCTGACTTTC. This codes for CASSFTSGANVLTF.

The chain carries TRBV4-2 and TRBJ2-2; weak D call: TRBD1 (6 bases). Germline lookup yields CDR1 LGHNA and CDR2 YNFKEQ. CDR3 size: 15 residues. V gave up 3 bases and J gave up 4 bases, with 12 bases separating them. The CDR3 here is CASSQGGGLTGELFF. The CDR3 DNA reads TGTGCCAGCAGCCAGGGTGGGGGCCTCACCGGGGAGCTGTTTTTT.

This chain joins TRBV2 and TRBJ1-5; perhaps TRBD1 as D (5 bases). The length of the CDR3 is 14 residues. Trimming pared 6 bases from V and 4 bases from J, leaving 13 bases between. Looked up from germline, CDR1 is SNHLY and CDR2 is FYNNEI. CDR3 amino acids: CASSRDGQNQPQHF. The DNA for the CDR3 is TGTGCCAGCAGCCGGGACGGGCAGAATCAGCCCCAGCATTTT.

CDR3 amino acids: CASSTFSNYGYTF. The CDR3 nucleotides are TGTGCCAGTAGTACCTTCTCCAACTATGGCTACACCTTC. The V and J genes are TRBV19 and TRBJ1-2, with D unresolved. Germline V CDR1 and CDR2: LNHDA, SQIVND (reference sequence). This CDR3 spans 13 amino acids. Trimming left V 4 bases short and J 2 bases short, with 8 bases between.